This T cell receptor (beta chain) was observed in a study of shared clonotypes between healthy human individuals. About the research overall: Donors were two women and a few men aged 18 to 49.

CD45RO-negative cells were positively selected for CCR7, leaving out terminally differentiated effector memory CD45RA+ cells. The CDR3 runs to 17 residues. The J segment lost 1 base and the V segment lost 3 bases, leaving 9 bases of the junction unmatched. Germline loops: CDR1 MGHRA, CDR2 YSYEKL. For every subset, genomic DNA was evenly distributed across several immunoSEQ plates. Assay: immunoSEQ multiplex PCR; the TCRdb copy retains only in-frame clones and omits some. The sample consists of roughly 2,000,000 clones, roughly 94% of them appearing once. This chain uses TRBV4-1 with TRBJ2-3; TRBD1 matches 8 bases. The receptor was isolated from a young man in good health. The sample was naive CD8+ T cells sorted from blood. As DNA, the CDR3 is TGCGCCAGCAGCCACCCCCCGCAGGGGGCGGGCACAGATACGCAGTATTTT. It codes for CASSHPPQGAGTDTQYF.